This TCR beta chain was sequenced in a study of monozygotic twins with inflammatory bowel disease. The CDR3 runs to 15 residues. No T cells were sorted before total RNA was taken from whole blood. Each sample's cDNA came from eight separate reactions. For each CDR3 protein, TCRdb gives one entry from its re-call of the 5' RACE reads, without DNA. This sample contains about 300,000 distinct CDR3 sequences. The V and J genes are TRBV12-3 or TRBV12-4 and TRBJ2-5; absent DNA, TCRdb's TRBD1 call cannot be checked. The source of this sequence is a human donor with ulcerative colitis or Crohn's disease, or a healthy co-twin of an affected twin (not recorded which). Sequenced: blood. CDR3 protein: CASTRDGTAAVAQYF.